This T cell receptor (beta chain) came from a study of blood T cell repertoires in COVID-19 (TCRdb year 2020). About the study as a whole: Collaborator samples came from the United States, Italy and Spain and covered acute and convalescent phases of COVID-19. Sample metadata almost always included a de-identified subject ID, COVID-19 status, age in years and sex. HLA class I and class II types, where available, came from metadata supplied by the sample provider rather than from assay-based typing. The prospective study material was composed of cDNA or gDNA derived from T cells, B-cell-depleted T cells, or PBMCs. Samples were obtained from the ongoing ImmuneRACE study (first 160 participants) and from 1,000 to 1,500 subjects provided by 6 global collaborators. Deeply sampled blood TCRbeta repertoires from subjects exposed to, actively infected with, or recovered from COVID-19 were included in the dataset. The repertoires were released in a freely available public database intended as a resource for research on the immune response to SARS-CoV-2.

Notes on this clone: Its antigen specificity is not known. Nothing much larger sits one base from this clone, and base qualities are not available.

The germline V gene gives CDR1 as SGDLS and CDR2 as YYNGEE. Counted from cysteine to phenylalanine, this CDR3 has 15 amino acids. The only DNA kept is the CDR3, 45 bases in frame from the first base. The junction shows trimming of 4 bases on V and 2 bases on J, and the gene matches do not reach 7 bases of it. In the prospective study, participants were about 18 to 100 years old, resided in about two dozen geographic areas of the United States, and were enrolled through a virtual design. To assign participants to cohorts, the prospective study relied on clinical history that participants themselves reported in a screening survey and a study questionnaire. A participant counted as exposed if, within 2 weeks of entering the study, that participant had been in contact with someone who had a PCR-confirmed or clinician-diagnosed COVID-19 case. Each participant in the prospective study had whole blood, serum and a nasopharyngeal or oropharyngeal swab collected by mobile phlebotomists. Prospective study participants could optionally give additional blood draws and questionnaires over a roughly two-month period. Before DNA extraction, prospective study blood samples were shipped either frozen or at room temperature.

The immunoSEQ Assay, a bias-controlled multiplex PCR, was used to amplify TCRbeta CDR3 regions from genomic DNA. Under the source paper's analysis protocol: Within the assay, amplification of reference gene primers was used to estimate how many nucleated cells each sample contained. To quantify the absolute abundance of each unique TCRbeta CDR3 rearrangement, sequence reads were collapsed and filtered. Productive Simpson clonality was computed per sample as the square root of Simpson's diversity index over productive rearrangements. TCRdb took this table from immuneACCESS and kept in-frame rearrangements with V and J called. Such tables lack part of the clones; where checked against another copy, unresolved V genes explain under half of the gap, and the rest is unexplained. D and trimming come from the DNA, and the V and J calls and clone size come from that table. Within this sample are 120,000 to 150,000 clones, with 84% of them counted one time only. 5.5% to 7.5% of the sample belongs to the ten largest clones.

Study-wide findings and limitations: The quantity of clinical and demographic metadata differed by source and by participant and was supplied without curation.

The sample consisted of PBMCs or T cells enriched from blood (not recorded which). In this chain, TRBV9 is recombined with TRBJ2-7; 9 junctional bases match TRBD2. This TCR was sampled from a woman aged 45-65 years who had been exposed to COVID-19. CDR3 reads: CASSPQTSGTYEQYF. In nucleotide form, the sequence is TGTGCCAGCAGCCCCCAGACTAGCGGAACCTACGAGCAGTACTTC.